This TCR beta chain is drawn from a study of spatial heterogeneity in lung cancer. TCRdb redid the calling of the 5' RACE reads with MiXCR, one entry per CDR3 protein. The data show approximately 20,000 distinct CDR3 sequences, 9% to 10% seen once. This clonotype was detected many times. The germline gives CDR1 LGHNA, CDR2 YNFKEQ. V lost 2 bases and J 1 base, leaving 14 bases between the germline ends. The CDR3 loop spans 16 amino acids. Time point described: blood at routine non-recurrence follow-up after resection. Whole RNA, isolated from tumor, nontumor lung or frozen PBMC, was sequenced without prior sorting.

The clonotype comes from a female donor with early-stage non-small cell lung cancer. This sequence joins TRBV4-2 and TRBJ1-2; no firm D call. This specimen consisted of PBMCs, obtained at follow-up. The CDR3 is CASSQLSARGNYGYTF. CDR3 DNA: TGTGCCAGCAGCCAACTCTCTGCGCGGGGTAACTATGGCTACACCTTC.